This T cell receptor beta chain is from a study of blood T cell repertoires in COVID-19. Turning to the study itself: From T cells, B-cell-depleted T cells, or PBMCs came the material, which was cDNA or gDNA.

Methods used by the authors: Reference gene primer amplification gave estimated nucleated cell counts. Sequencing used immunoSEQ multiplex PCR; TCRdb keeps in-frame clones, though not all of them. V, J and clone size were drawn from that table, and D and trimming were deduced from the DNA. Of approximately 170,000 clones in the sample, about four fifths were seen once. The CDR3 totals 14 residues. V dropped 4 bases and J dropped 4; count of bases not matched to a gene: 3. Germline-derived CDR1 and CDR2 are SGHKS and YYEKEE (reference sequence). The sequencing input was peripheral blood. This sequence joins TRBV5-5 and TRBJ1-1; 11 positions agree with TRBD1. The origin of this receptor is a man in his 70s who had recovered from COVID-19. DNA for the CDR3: TGTGCCAGCAGCGAGGACAGGGGGCTCACTGAAGCTTTCTTT. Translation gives CASSEDRGLTEAFF.